This entry lists 4 T cell receptor beta chains sequenced from one sample in a study of blood T cell repertoires in COVID-19. Libraries were prepared by immunoSEQ multiplex PCR; TCRdb keeps only in-frame clonotypes and omits some of them. The table has tens of thousands of clones, 84% seen once. The sequenced sample consisted of peripheral blood. These receptors originate from a man in his fifties or sixties with acute or convalescent COVID-19.

This CDR3 reads CASSQGRGIPETQYF. The CDR3 nucleotides read TGCGCCAGCAGCCAAGGTCGCGGGATCCCAGAGACCCAGTACTTC. V and J are TRBV4-1 and TRBJ2-5; D possibly corresponds to TRBD2 (6 bases). The CDR3 runs 15 residues. Germline loops: CDR1 MGHRA, CDR2 YSYEKL. Trimming stripped 1 base from V and 4 bases from J, with 13 bases between.

The rearrangement uses TRBV6-5 and TRBJ2-3; 7 bases line up with TRBD1. Looked up from germline, CDR1 is MNHEY and CDR2 is SVGAGI. This CDR3 comprises 13 residues. V dropped 5 bases and J dropped 6; count of bases not matched to a gene: 5. The CDR3 protein is CASSTTGLDTQYF. The CDR3 DNA reads as TGTGCCAGCAGTACGACAGGGCTCGATACGCAGTATTTT.

This chain connects TRBV2 to TRBJ2-6; D is possibly TRBD1 (6 bases). Between the trimmed V and J ends, which lost 8 bases and 1 base, there was a span of 9 bases. CDR1 is SNHLY and CDR2 is FYNNEI in the germline V gene. The CDR3 extends over 14 amino acids. CDR3 nucleotides: TGTGCCAGCCGAGGACAGTCTGGGGCCAACGTCCTGACTTTC. Residues: CASRGQSGANVLTF.

The chain employs TRBV11-2 and TRBJ2-1, with D tentatively TRBD1 (6 bases). Per the germline V gene, CDR1 is SGHAT and CDR2 is FQNNGV. V was cut by 0 bases and J by 13 bases, with 10 bases left in between. CDR3 length: 12 residues. This CDR3 reads CASSLDQGRQFF. DNA for the CDR3: TGTGCCAGCAGCTTAGATCAGGGGCGACAGTTCTTC.